This passage covers 30 T cell receptor beta chains from one sample sequenced in a study of T-cell reconstitution after alpha-beta-depleted transplantation in children. For TCRbeta, the library was prepared with unique molecular identifiers. TCRdb redid the calling of the PCR reads with MiXCR, one entry per CDR3 protein. The table lists 480,000 or so distinct CDR3 sequences, about 11% of them singletons. This specimen was PBMCs, taken before TCRalphabeta/CD19-depleted stem cell transplant. Receptor source: a child aged 2-9 years with inherited bone marrow failure, due to receive a stem cell transplant.

This clonotype was seen many times. The J gene is TRBJ2-1, the V gene TRBV7-9; possibly TRBD2 for D (5 bases). This CDR3 region has 16 residues. CDR1 is SEHNR and CDR2 is FQNEAQ in the germline V gene (reference sequence). Trimming left V 1 base short and J 1 base short, with 11 bases between. The CDR3 region is CASSLDPGRSYNEQFF. Written as DNA, the CDR3 is TGTGCCAGCAGCTTAGATCCGGGAAGGTCCTACAATGAGCAGTTCTTC. The variable domain in full, with the rest retrieved from reference TRBV7-9 and TRBJ2-1, is DTGVSQNPRHKITKRGQNVTFRCDPISEHNRLYWYRQTLGQGPEFLTYFQNEAQLEKSRLLSDRFSAERPKGSFSTLEIQRTEQGDSAMYLCASSLDPGRSYNEQFFGPGTRLTVL.

This clonotype has a count of ten or more. The chain combines TRBV4-3 with TRBJ2-5; no definite D call. CDR1 and CDR2 (germline): LGHNA, YSLEER. V dropped 0 bases and J dropped 5 bases, with 13 bases sitting between them. This CDR3 has 15 residues. In DNA form, the CDR3 reads TGCGCCAGCAGCCAAGATAGAGACATCCTGGAGACCCAGTACTTC. Translating it yields CASSQDRDILETQYF.

This clonotype was seen ten or more times. J is TRBJ2-3 and V is TRBV11-2; D gene ambiguous. CDR3 length equals 12 residues. Between the trimmed V and J ends, which lost 0 bases and 8 bases, there was a span of 6 bases. Germline V gene data show CDR1 as SGHAT and CDR2 as FQNNGV. CDR3: CASSLDSGTQYF. In nucleotides, the CDR3 is TGTGCCAGCAGCTTAGATTCGGGTACGCAGTATTTT. Looking up the rest from reference TRBV11-2 and TRBJ2-3 gives the full variable domain: EAGVAQSPRYKIIEKRQSVAFWCNPISGHATLYWYQQILGQGPKLLIQFQNNGVVDDSQLPKDRFSAERLKGVDSTLKIQPAKLEDSAVYLCASSLDSGTQYFGPGTRLTVL.

This clonotype was seen repeatedly, ten times or more. V gene TRBV5-4 combines with J gene TRBJ2-5; 9 positions agree with TRBD2. Germline assignment: CDR1 SGHNT and CDR2 YYREEE (reference sequence). The ends lost 2 bases at V and 9 bases at J; junction bases unmatched: 11. The CDR3 covers 15 residues. Written as DNA, the CDR3 is TGTGCCAGCAGCTTCCGGGGTAGCGGGAGAGGGTCCCAGTACTTC. Residues: CASSFRGSGRGSQYF.

This clonotype was found many times. This chain uses TRBV10-3 with TRBJ1-3; D is unresolved. Trimming shortened V by 11 bases and J by 4 bases, and 9 bases separated the two germline ends. This CDR3 is built from 11 residues. Germline loops: CDR1 ENHRY, CDR2 SYGVKD. CDR3 bases: TGTGCCCTACTCGTAGGAAACACCATATATTTT. Translated, it gives CALLVGNTIYF.

This clonotype was counted between two and nine times. This rearrangement joins TRBV28 to TRBJ2-3; 7 bases align to TRBD2. Trimming took 3 bases from V and 1 from J; bases not matched to a gene: 4. CDR1 MDHEN and CDR2 SYDVKM come from the germline V gene. This CDR3 spans 15 amino acids. The CDR3 loop is CASSLASGRTDTQYF. CDR3 nucleotides: TGTGCCAGCAGTTTGGCTAGCGGACGCACAGATACGCAGTATTTT.

This clonotype was picked up many times. The chain recombines TRBV6-1 with TRBJ1-1; D is possibly TRBD1 (5 bases). Germline-derived CDR1 and CDR2 are MNHNS and SASEGT. The length of the CDR3 is 12 residues. Trimming removed 7 bases at V and 10 bases at J, with 16 bases between. The CDR3 is CASTSALGRAFF. The CDR3 bases are TGTGCCAGCACTTCGGCACTGGGGCGAGCTTTCTTT.

This clonotype was picked up many times. The genes are TRBV5-5 and TRBJ2-3; a weak D match, TRBD1 (6 bases). CDR1 and CDR2 (germline): SGHKS, YYEKEE (reference sequence). V lost 4 bases, J lost 1 base, and 13 bases lay in between. The CDR3 loop spans 15 amino acids. The CDR3 DNA sequence: TGTGCCAGCAGCGCCGGGACATATCGCACAGATACGCAGTATTTT. Its protein product is CASSAGTYRTDTQYF.

The CDR3: CSARHVWETQYF. In nucleotides, the CDR3 is TGCAGTGCTAGACACGTGTGGGAGACCCAGTACTTC. The chain couples TRBV20-1 to TRBJ2-5; D gene ambiguous. The CDR3 has 12 residues. Trimming cost V 2 bases and J 5 bases, with 9 bases left between them. CDR1 DFQATT and CDR2 SNEGSKA come from the germline V gene (reference sequence).

This clonotype was observed many times. The V gene is TRBV7-9, the J gene TRBJ2-1; 9 nucleotides agree with TRBD1. CDR3 size: 15 residues. V was clipped by 0 bases and J by 15 bases; unmatched bases: 12. The germline gives CDR1 SEHNR, CDR2 FQNEAQ (reference sequence). The CDR3 sequence is CASSLAGTGSGLAFF. The CDR3 region has the DNA TGTGCCAGCAGCTTAGCGGGGACAGGGAGCGGGCTGGCGTTCTTC.

This clonotype showed up just a few times. The CDR3 DNA follows: TGTGCCAGTAGCCCGGACAGGGGACGGAGCGGGAGAGCCAAAGGCTATGAGCAGTTCTTC. This sequence encodes CASSPDRGRSGRAKGYEQFF. The chain is built from TRBV19 and TRBJ2-1; D perhaps matches TRBD1 (9 bases). V was trimmed by 6 bases and J by 8 bases, leaving 35 bases between them. This CDR3 comprises 20 residues. Germline V CDR1 and CDR2: LNHDA, SQIVND (reference sequence). The full variable domain, with the rest looked up from reference TRBV19 and TRBJ2-1, is DGGITQSPKYLFRKEGQNVTLSCEQNLNHDAMYWYRQDPGQGLRLIYYSQIVNDFQKGDIAEGYSVSREKKESFPLTVTSAQKNPTAFYLCASSPDRGRSGRAKGYEQFFGPGTRLTVL.

The CDR3, as DNA: TGTGCCAGCACCTGGGGAGACACCGGGGAGCTGTTTTTT. Translated: CASTWGDTGELFF. The chain uses TRBV5-4 and TRBJ2-2; perhaps TRBD2 as D (5 bases). The CDR3 has 13 amino acids. Per germline, CDR1 SGHNT and CDR2 YYREEE (reference sequence). V lost 6 bases to trimming and J lost 3 bases, with 9 bases between them.

This clonotype turned up a few times. This chain uses TRBV19 with TRBJ2-7, with D uncertain. CDR3 length equals 14 residues. The V end lost 5 bases, the J end lost 0 bases, and 11 bases lay between the germline ends. Germline CDR1 LNHDA, CDR2 SQIVND (reference sequence). CDR3 in DNA: TGTGCCAGTAGTCCCTGGATTGTCTCCTACGAGCAGTACTTC. It encodes CASSPWIVSYEQYF. The whole variable domain, remainder taken from reference TRBV19 and TRBJ2-7, is DGGITQSPKYLFRKEGQNVTLSCEQNLNHDAMYWYRQDPGQGLRLIYYSQIVNDFQKGDIAEGYSVSREKKESFPLTVTSAQKNPTAFYLCASSPWIVSYEQYFGPGTRLTVT.

About this clonotype itself: A junction boundary mismatches the germline segment, possibly from a read error. The chain uses TRBV7-2 and TRBJ2-2; 7 nucleotides align to TRBD1. In germline, CDR1 is SGHTA, CDR2 FQGNSA. This CDR3 is 14 amino acids long. CDR3 bases: TGTGCCAGCAGCTTAATGAGGGGGCCCGGGGACCTGTTTTTT. As protein: CASSLMRGPGDLFF.

This chain joins TRBV12-3 or TRBV12-4 and TRBJ1-1; 7 nucleotides line up with TRBD1. The CDR3 is 15 amino acids. J was trimmed by 4 bases and V by 5 bases; bases with no gene match: 10. This CDR3 reads CASSPDRLAVTEAFF. CDR3 nucleotide sequence: TGTGCCAGCAGTCCGGACAGGCTGGCAGTCACTGAAGCTTTCTTT.

The table lists this clonotype with many counts. The CDR3 here is CASSPHIDTEAFF. DNA of the CDR3: TGTGCCAGCAGCCCCCACATTGACACTGAAGCTTTCTTT. The chain links TRBV27 to TRBJ1-1, with D unclear. Per germline, CDR1 MNHEY and CDR2 SMNVEV (reference sequence). The ends were cut back, 6 bases at V and 3 bases at J, with 11 bases in the middle. The CDR3 spans 13 residues.

This clonotype has at least ten counts. V gene TRBV2 combines with J gene TRBJ1-6; D may be TRBD1 (6 bases). The V end was cut by 8 bases, the J end by 2 bases, with 10 bases between. The CDR3 contains 14 residues. CDR1 is SNHLY, CDR2 FYNNEI, per germline. CDR3 coding DNA: TGTGCCAGCCGTCGGACAGCCTATAATTCACCCCTCCACTTT. Translation: CASRRTAYNSPLHF.

This clonotype was picked up many times. The chain joins TRBV12-3 or TRBV12-4 to TRBJ2-2, with 8 nucleotides matching TRBD1. The CDR3 totals 16 residues. The junction had 4 bases not matched to a gene; V was cut back by 0 bases and J by 4 bases. In DNA form, the CDR3 reads TGTGCCAGCAGTTTAGCCCGGACAGGGCGCACCGGGGAGCTGTTTTTT. Translation gives CASSLARTGRTGELFF.

This clonotype was detected many times. The V call is TRBV12-3 or TRBV12-4, the J call TRBJ2-1, with 7 nucleotides matching TRBD1. This CDR3 region has 15 residues. V trimming: 6 bases; J trimming: 7 bases; junction bases outside the gene matches: 12. CDR3 residues: CASSSGTDAQNEQFF. The CDR3 DNA reads as TGTGCCAGCAGCTCCGGGACAGATGCTCAGAATGAGCAGTTCTTC.

This clonotype has ten or more counts. This chain joins TRBV3-1 and TRBJ2-2; the match to TRBD2 covers 10 bases. The germline V gene encodes CDR1 LGHDT and CDR2 YNNKEL (reference sequence). The length of the CDR3 is 14 residues. J gave up 6 bases and V 5 bases, and 3 bases lay outside the gene matches. For the CDR3, the DNA is TGTGCCAGCAGCATAGCGGGAGGAGCCGGGGAGCTGTTTTTT. Translating gives CASSIAGGAGELFF.

This clonotype has only one observation. The J gene is TRBJ2-7, the V gene TRBV10-3, with no clear D. Germline V gives CDR1 ENHRY, CDR2 SYGVKD. The CDR3 is 13 amino acids. The V gene lost 10 bases and the J gene lost 6 bases, with 19 bases spanning the gap. The CDR3 sequence is CASSDGPPPEQYF. The CDR3 DNA sequence: TGTGCCAGTTCGGACGGCCCTCCTCCCGAGCAGTACTTC.

This clonotype was counted ten times or more. This sequence joins TRBV3-1 and TRBJ2-3; 9 nucleotides align to TRBD2. CDR1 LGHDT and CDR2 YNNKEL come from the germline V gene (reference sequence). V lost 5 bases, J lost 0 bases, and 3 bases stayed unmatched. The CDR3 sequence is 15 residues long. In nucleotides, the CDR3 is TGTGCCAGCAGCGCTAGCGGGACCAGCACAGATACGCAGTATTTT. Its translation: CASSASGTSTDTQYF.

This clonotype has a count of ten or more. The chain links TRBV20-1 to TRBJ2-1; 7 bases align to TRBD2. Germline-derived CDR1 and CDR2 are DFQATT and SNEGSKA (reference sequence). The V segment lost 3 bases and the J segment 4 bases; nucleotides outside the gene matches: 6. This CDR3 is built from 14 residues. The CDR3, as DNA: TGCAGTGCTAGGTTCAGCGGGAATTACAATGAGCAGTTCTTC. It is translated as CSARFSGNYNEQFF.

This clonotype was detected a few times. The chain carries TRBV6-2 or TRBV6-3 and TRBJ2-7, with 7 nucleotides matching TRBD2. There are 13 residues in the CDR3. The germline CDR1 and CDR2 sequences are MNHEY and SVGEGT. The V segment lost 8 bases and the J segment 5 bases; nucleotides outside the gene matches: 9. The CDR3 nucleotides are TGTGCCAGCCACGGACTAGGTGGGGACGAGCAGTACTTC. It translates to CASHGLGGDEQYF.

As regards this clonotype: A clone one base away is much larger, so this may be a read error. This chain uses TRBV7-2 with TRBJ2-3, with a possible D match to TRBD2 (6 bases). The ends were cut back, 7 bases at V and 1 base at J, with 9 bases in the middle. The length of the CDR3 is 13 residues. Germline V gene sequence: CDR1 SGHTA, CDR2 FQGNSA. The CDR3 DNA sequence: TGTGCCAGCATTTGGAGGGGCACAGATACGCAGTATTTT. Residues: CASIWRGTDTQYF.

As for this clonotype: Given a much more abundant clone one base away, this may be a read error. As the CDR3 is not closed by the conserved phenylalanine or tryptophan, this likely results from a read error. The chain carries TRBV2 and TRBJ2-7, with D possibly being TRBD1 (6 bases). The V and J ends lost 6 bases and 2 bases respectively, with 14 bases between them. This CDR3 has 14 residues. CDR1 is SNHLY, CDR2 FYNNEI, per germline. The DNA of the CDR3 is TGTGCCAGCAGGTCTGTAGACAGGACCTACGAGCAGTACTGC. It encodes CASRSVDRTYEQYC.

The chain couples TRBV2 to TRBJ2-1, with a possible D match to TRBD2 (6 bases). V was shortened by 5 bases and J by 9 bases, with 17 bases between the two germline ends. This CDR3 has 14 residues. CDR1 SNHLY and CDR2 FYNNEI come from the germline V gene. The CDR3 loop reads CASSRGPHGGEQFF. The CDR3 DNA follows: TGTGCCAGCAGTCGAGGTCCCCACGGGGGTGAGCAGTTCTTC.

In its sample, this clonotype was seen many times. The rearrangement uses TRBV25-1 and TRBJ2-4, with 8 bases aligning to TRBD2. V lost 1 base and J lost 3; bases outside the gene matches: 5. The CDR3 is made up of 16 amino acids. Germline V gives CDR1 MGHDK, CDR2 SYGVNS. Written as DNA, the CDR3 is TGTGCCAGCAGTGAATTTGCGGGAGGCGTCAAAAACATTCAGTACTTC. It encodes CASSEFAGGVKNIQYF.

This clonotype has a count of ten or more. This chain joins TRBV3-1 and TRBJ2-7, with D possibly TRBD2 on 5 matching bases. The CDR3 consists of 15 residues. CDR1 is LGHDT, CDR2 YNNKEL, per germline (reference sequence). Trimming stripped 5 bases from V and 0 bases from J, with 14 bases between. This CDR3 reads CASSGEMGSSYEQYF. The CDR3 DNA reads as TGTGCCAGCAGCGGGGAGATGGGGAGCTCCTACGAGCAGTACTTC.

This clonotype was observed many times. The rearrangement links TRBV28 to TRBJ2-1, with 8 bases fitting TRBD1. Germline CDR1 and CDR2: MDHEN and SYDVKM. V lost 7 bases to trimming and J lost 8 bases; unmatched junction nucleotides: 19. The CDR3 contains 17 residues. The CDR3 here is CASTPEAGTGYRYEQFF. The CDR3 bases are TGTGCCAGCACGCCCGAGGCCGGGACAGGTTATCGGTATGAGCAGTTCTTC.